The next 30 T cell receptor beta chains were all read from a single sample in a study of T cell responses to AZD1222 COVID-19 vaccine. Some clones are missing from TCRdb's copy, which holds only in-frame ones; the method was immunoSEQ multiplex PCR. The sample carries approximately 50,000 clones, about 85% recorded once. The sequenced sample was peripheral blood, obtained on day 0 of MenACWY control vaccination. The receptors come from an adult in good health.

A single count supports this clone. The chain combines TRBV2 with TRBJ2-7, with 10 bases matching TRBD2. V shed 3 bases, J shed 4 bases, and the junction held 9 bases outside the gene matches. Germline V gene sequence: CDR1 SNHLY, CDR2 FYNNEI. CDR3 size: 16 residues. Here the CDR3 DNA reads TGTGCCAGCAGTGAGTCAGCGGGAGGGCCAAAATACGAGCAGTACTTC. This encodes CASSESAGGPKYEQYF.

The CDR3 DNA follows: TGTGCCAGCAGCTTGGTAGAGCAGGAGCCCCAGCATTTT. Translating it yields CASSLVEQEPQHF. The V call is TRBV5-5, the J call TRBJ1-5; no clear D. CDR1 and CDR2 from the germline V gene are SGHKS and YYEKEE (reference sequence). The V end lost 0 bases, the J end lost 8 bases, and 9 bases lay between the germline ends. The CDR3 spans 13 residues. The variable domain in full, with the rest retrieved from reference TRBV5-5 and TRBJ1-5, is DAGVTQSPTHLIKTRGQQVTLRCSPISGHKSVSWYQQVLGQGPQFIFQYYEKEERGRGNFPDRFSARQFPNYSSELNVNALLLGDSALYLCASSLVEQEPQHFGDGTRLSIL.

This chain links TRBV6-5 with TRBJ2-5; D ambiguous. Per the germline V gene, CDR1 is MNHEY and CDR2 is SVGAGI. V gave up 9 bases and J gave up 1 base, with 15 bases separating them. The CDR3 is made up of 14 amino acids. CDR3 loop: CASGFNGPQETQYF. CDR3 bases: TGTGCCAGTGGGTTTAATGGGCCCCAAGAGACCCAGTACTTC.

CDR3 DNA: TGTGCCAGCAGCCCCCGGACTGACAATGAGCAGTTCTTC. Protein sequence: CASSPRTDNEQFF. V usage is TRBV7-2 and J usage is TRBJ2-1, with a tentative D call TRBD2 (5 bases). CDR1 is SGHTA and CDR2 is FQGNSA in the germline V gene. Deletions cut 5 bases from V and 5 bases from J, with 10 bases between. The CDR3 spans 13 residues.

The genes are TRBV6-5 and TRBJ1-3; TRBD1 agrees at 7 bases. The V gene end was trimmed by 5 bases and the J gene end by 0 bases; junction bases not matched to a gene: 1. From germline, CDR1 is MNHEY and CDR2 SVGAGI. CDR3 length: 14 residues. The CDR3 nucleotides are TGTGCCAGCAGTACAGGGGCCTCTGGAAACACCATATATTTT. It translates to CASSTGASGNTIYF.

The V and J genes are TRBV4-3 and TRBJ2-1; tentatively, D is TRBD2 (6 bases). Per the germline V gene, CDR1 is LGHNA and CDR2 is YSLEER. The CDR3 has 18 amino acids. V was cut by 6 bases and J by 6 bases, with 27 bases left in between. In DNA form, the CDR3 reads TGCGCCAGCAGTCAAACCTCATGGTCTGACGGGAGTGGCAATGAGCAGTTCTTC. Translated: CASSQTSWSDGSGNEQFF.

This clone was observed a handful of times. This chain uses TRBV20-1 with TRBJ2-3, with no clear D. Looked up from germline, CDR1 is DFQATT and CDR2 is SNEGSKA (reference sequence). This CDR3 spans 11 amino acids. As DNA, the CDR3 is TGCAGCGCTGAGGGCACAGATACGCAGTATTTT. This sequence encodes CSAEGTDTQYF.

This clone has only a few counts. The chain recombines TRBV28 with TRBJ1-5, with unresolved D. Germline loops: CDR1 MDHEN, CDR2 SYDVKM. Trimming removed 4 bases at V and 5 bases at J, with 15 bases between. The CDR3 totals 15 residues. CDR3 DNA: TGTGCCAGCAGTTCGGGCCAACCAATAGATCAGCCCCAGCATTTT. Translation: CASSSGQPIDQPQHF.

This CDR3 is CASSEARTSGRRTDTQYF. The CDR3 nucleotides are TGTGCCAGCAGTGAAGCGCGGACTAGCGGGAGACGCACAGATACGCAGTATTTT. The chain joins TRBV6-1 to TRBJ2-3; 13 bases map to TRBD2. The germline gives CDR1 MNHNS, CDR2 SASEGT. V lost 0 bases, J lost 1 base, and 4 bases stayed unmatched. The CDR3 loop spans 18 amino acids.

The chain links TRBV27 to TRBJ2-6; D not resolved. The length of the CDR3 is 14 residues. The V end lost 4 bases, the J end lost 0 bases, and 4 bases lay between the germline ends. Germline V gene sequence: CDR1 MNHEY, CDR2 SMNVEV (reference sequence). CDR3 bases: TGTGCCAGCAGTTCCCACTCTGGGGCCAACGTCCTGACTTTC. Amino acid sequence: CASSSHSGANVLTF.

The CDR3 DNA is TGTGCCAGTAGCGGGACCCGGTACGAGCAGTACTTC. Amino acids: CASSGTRYEQYF. This chain connects TRBV19 to TRBJ2-7, with D perhaps TRBD1 or TRBD2 (5 bases each). Germline CDR1 is LNHDA and CDR2 is SQIVND (reference sequence). V shed 6 bases and J shed 4 bases, with 10 bases lying between them. CDR3 length: 12 amino acids.

The sample holds one count of this clone. This chain connects TRBV5-6 to TRBJ2-2; D uncertain. This CDR3 region has 13 residues. V dropped 0 bases and J dropped 4 bases, with 4 bases sitting between them. The germline gives CDR1 SGHDT, CDR2 YYEEEE. CDR3 in DNA: TGTGCCAGCAGCTTGGCTCCCACCGGGGAGCTGTTTTTT. Amino acid sequence: CASSLAPTGELFF.

The CDR3 protein is CAIGRNNSPLHF. The CDR3 nucleotides are TGTGCCATAGGACGGAATAATTCACCCCTCCACTTT. This rearrangement joins TRBV10-3 to TRBJ1-6; D remains ambiguous. From germline, CDR1 is ENHRY and CDR2 SYGVKD. The CDR3 covers 12 residues. V was clipped by 9 bases and J by 5 bases, with 8 bases between them.

This sequence joins TRBV6-5 and TRBJ2-7; D possibly corresponds to TRBD2 (5 bases). This CDR3 contains 12 residues. The V end was cut by 6 bases, the J end by 4 bases, with 10 bases between. The germline gives CDR1 MNHEY, CDR2 SVGAGI. The CDR3 spells CASSGLRYEQYF. In nucleotides, the CDR3 is TGTGCCAGCAGCGGACTGCGTTACGAGCAGTACTTC.

J is TRBJ2-7 and V is TRBV11-2; weak D call: TRBD1 (6 bases). Germline-derived CDR1 and CDR2 are SGHAT and FQNNGV. V lost 5 bases and J lost 2, with 13 bases in between. This CDR3 spans 14 amino acids. CDR3: CASSPTGPTYEQYF. The CDR3 bases are TGTGCCAGCAGCCCGACAGGACCCACCTACGAGCAGTACTTC.

The chain is built from TRBV6-5 and TRBJ1-4; no clear D gene. The CDR3 extends over 11 amino acids. Germline V gives CDR1 MNHEY, CDR2 SVGAGI. Trimming shortened V by 6 bases and J by 5 bases, and 4 bases separated the two germline ends. CDR3 loop: CASRWNEKLFF. The CDR3 DNA reads as TGTGCCAGCAGATGGAATGAAAAACTGTTTTTT.

This clone was counted between two and nine times. CDR3 sequence reads: CATSDPRQGKNYGYTF. The CDR3 nucleotides are TGTGCCACCAGTGATCCCAGACAGGGTAAAAACTATGGCTACACCTTC. The rearrangement uses TRBV24-1 and TRBJ1-2; 7 bases fit TRBD1. This CDR3 comprises 16 residues. The germline CDR1 and CDR2 sequences are KGHDR and SFDVKD. V lost 3 bases and J lost 2; bases outside the gene matches: 8.

The chain links TRBV27 to TRBJ1-1; D call uncertain. The length of the CDR3 is 14 residues. Trimming took 0 bases from V and 1 from J, leaving 6 bases between them. Per germline, CDR1 MNHEY and CDR2 SMNVEV (reference sequence). CDR3 loop: CASSLSPANTEAFF. The CDR3 DNA sequence: TGTGCCAGCAGTTTATCACCGGCGAACACTGAAGCTTTCTTT.

The chain joins TRBV30 to TRBJ2-1; weak D call: TRBD1 (5 bases). V was clipped by 8 bases and J by 0 bases, with 14 bases between them. Per germline, CDR1 GTSNPN and CDR2 SVGIG (reference sequence). There are 14 residues in the CDR3. As DNA, the CDR3 is TGTGCCAGTCAAATAGGGGACTCCTACAATGAGCAGTTCTTC. Amino acid sequence: CASQIGDSYNEQFF.

The chain recombines TRBV19 with TRBJ2-7; 7 bases match TRBD1. CDR3 length: 15 amino acids. The germline V gene encodes CDR1 LNHDA and CDR2 SQIVND (reference sequence). J was trimmed by 1 base and V by 5 bases; bases with no gene match: 8. The CDR3 loop reads CASSYRQGSSYEQYF. The CDR3 DNA reads TGTGCCAGTAGTTACCGACAGGGTTCATCCTACGAGCAGTACTTC.

The V call is TRBV12-3 or TRBV12-4, the J call TRBJ1-1, with D hard to call. The CDR3 has 13 residues. V gave up 3 bases and J gave up 3 bases, with 8 bases separating them. The CDR3 bases are TGTGCCAGCAGTTTCAGGCGGGACACTGAAGCTTTCTTT. It is translated as CASSFRRDTEAFF.

This clone has just a few counts. The J gene is TRBJ2-2, the V gene TRBV7-3, with 7 bases fitting TRBD2. Germline CDR1 reads SGHTA; CDR2 reads FQGTGA. The CDR3 runs 17 residues. V trimming: 6 bases; J trimming: 2 bases; junction bases outside the gene matches: 12. CDR3 amino acids: CASSQEGIAGNTGELFF. The CDR3 coding sequence is TGTGCCAGCAGTCAAGAGGGGATAGCGGGTAACACCGGGGAGCTGTTTTTT.

The gene calls are TRBV6-4 and TRBJ1-6; TRBD1 matches 8 bases. The CDR3 consists of 13 residues. The V and J ends lost 6 bases and 10 bases, in that order; junction bases with no gene match: 5. The germline V gene encodes CDR1 MRHNA and CDR2 SNTAGT. The CDR3 DNA reads TGTGCCAGCAGCGCGGACAGGGCCTCACCCCTCCACTTT. Protein sequence: CASSADRASPLHF.

The chain employs TRBV7-9 and TRBJ2-1; 7 bases match TRBD1. Trimming at V came to 1 base and at J to 4 bases, leaving 7 bases not matched to a gene. The length of the CDR3 is 16 residues. Per the germline V gene, CDR1 is SEHNR and CDR2 is FQNEAQ (reference sequence). In DNA form, the CDR3 reads TGTGCCAGCAGCTTAGGGCCAACAGGGGTGTACAATGAGCAGTTCTTC. It yields the protein CASSLGPTGVYNEQFF.

The chain combines TRBV5-1 with TRBJ1-1, with unresolved D. Trimming left V 0 bases short and J 0 bases short, with 9 bases between. From germline, CDR1 is SGHRS and CDR2 YFSETQ. CDR3 size: 15 residues. CDR3 region: CASSLVGSMNTEAFF. CDR3 bases: TGCGCCAGCAGCTTGGTTGGCAGCATGAACACTGAAGCTTTCTTT.

This clone was detected once. The chain carries TRBV28 and TRBJ1-5; tentatively, D is TRBD1 (5 bases). There are 18 residues in the CDR3. V was pared by 1 base and J by 2 bases, with 18 bases between. The V gene's germline CDR1 is MDHEN and CDR2 SYDVKM. CDR3 bases: TGTGCCAGCAGTTTATCCATCCAAAGCAGGGCACGCAATCAGCCCCAGCATTTT. Amino acid sequence: CASSLSIQSRARNQPQHF.

This chain joins TRBV2 and TRBJ2-2; TRBD2 aligns across 9 bases. Trimming cost V 6 bases and J 3 bases; bases outside gene matches: 2. Germline V CDR1 and CDR2: SNHLY, FYNNEI. The CDR3 has 14 amino acids. The CDR3 DNA reads TGTGCCAGCAGCGGGACTAGCTACACCGGGGAGCTGTTTTTT. Its translation is CASSGTSYTGELFF.

The CDR3 loop reads CASSPLGVGELFF. Here the CDR3 DNA reads TGTGCCAGCAGTCCCCTGGGCGTCGGGGAGCTGTTTTTT. The chain employs TRBV28 and TRBJ2-2; D is unresolved. V dropped 5 bases and J dropped 7 bases, with 11 bases sitting between them. The CDR3 covers 13 residues. Germline loops: CDR1 MDHEN, CDR2 SYDVKM.

This clone was found a few times. At one end the junction does not follow the germline gene, possibly because of a read error. The chain joins TRBV6-1 to TRBJ2-1, with D possibly being TRBD1 or TRBD2 (5 bases each). CDR1 MNHNS and CDR2 SASEGT come from the germline V gene. The CDR3 extends over 15 amino acids. CDR3 in DNA: TGTGCCAGCAGCGAAGGGGTGGGGGTAAAAGATGAGCAGTTCTTC. Its protein is CASSEGVGVKDEQFF.

In regard to this clone: Other DNA variants within this sample encode the same CDR3. The chain recombines TRBV4-3 with TRBJ2-7; TRBD2 matches 10 bases. Trimming at V came to 4 bases and at J to 0 bases, leaving 3 bases not matched to a gene. The CDR3 sequence is 15 residues long. Germline V lookup: CDR1 LGHNA, CDR2 YSLEER. The CDR3 bases are TGCGCCAGCAGCCCTTCTAGCGGGAGCTCCTACGAGCAGTACTTC. Encoded protein: CASSPSSGSSYEQYF.